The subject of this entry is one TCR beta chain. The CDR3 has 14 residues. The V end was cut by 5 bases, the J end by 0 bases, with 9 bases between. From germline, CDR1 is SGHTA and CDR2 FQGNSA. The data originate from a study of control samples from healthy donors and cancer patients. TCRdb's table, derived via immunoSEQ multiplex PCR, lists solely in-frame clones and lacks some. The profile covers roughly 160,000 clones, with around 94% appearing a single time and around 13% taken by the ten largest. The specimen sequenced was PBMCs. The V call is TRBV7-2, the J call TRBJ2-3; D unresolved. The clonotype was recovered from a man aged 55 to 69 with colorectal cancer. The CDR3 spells CASSIGLSTDTQYF. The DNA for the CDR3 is TGTGCCAGCAGCATAGGGTTAAGCACAGATACGCAGTATTTT.